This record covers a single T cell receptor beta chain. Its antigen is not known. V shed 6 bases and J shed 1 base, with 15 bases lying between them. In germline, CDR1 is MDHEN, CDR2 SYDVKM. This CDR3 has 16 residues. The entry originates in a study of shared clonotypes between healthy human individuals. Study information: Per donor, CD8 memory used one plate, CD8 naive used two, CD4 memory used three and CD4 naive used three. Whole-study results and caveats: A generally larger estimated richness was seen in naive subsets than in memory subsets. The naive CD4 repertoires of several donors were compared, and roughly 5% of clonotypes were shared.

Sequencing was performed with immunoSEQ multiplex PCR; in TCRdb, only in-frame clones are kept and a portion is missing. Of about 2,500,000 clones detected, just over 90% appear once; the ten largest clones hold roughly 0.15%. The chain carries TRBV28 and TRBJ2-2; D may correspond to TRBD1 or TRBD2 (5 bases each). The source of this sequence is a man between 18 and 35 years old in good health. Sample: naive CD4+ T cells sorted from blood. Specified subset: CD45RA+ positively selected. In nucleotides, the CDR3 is TGTGCCAGCAGCCCACCCCGGGACCGGAACACCGGGGAGCTGTTTTTT. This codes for CASSPPRDRNTGELFF.